Described below is a single TCR beta chain sequence and its context. Its antigen is still unknown. The record has no base qualities; no much larger clone is one base away. The data were obtained in a study of blood T cell repertoires in COVID-19 (dated by TCRdb to between 2020 and 2021). Looking at the study overall: Collaborator samples came from the United States, Italy and Spain and covered acute and convalescent phases of COVID-19. Where HLA class I and class II types were available, the types were taken from metadata supplied by the sample provider, not from assay-based typing. The dataset comprised deeply sampled blood TCRbeta repertoires from subjects exposed to, actively infected with, or recovered from COVID-19. Nearly every sample came with metadata listing a de-identified subject ID, COVID-19 status, age in years and sex. The prospective study material was composed of cDNA or gDNA derived from T cells, B-cell-depleted T cells, or PBMCs. The repertoires were made available in a free public database intended to serve as a resource for research on the immune response to SARS-CoV-2. The samples were drawn from the first 160 participants of the ongoing ImmuneRACE study and from under 1,500 subjects provided by 6 global collaborators.

In the germline V gene (reference sequence), CDR1 corresponds to MNHEY and CDR2 to SMNVEV. From the cysteine up to the phenylalanine, the CDR3 has a length of 12 residues. Solely the CDR3 DNA is kept, with 36 bases framed from the first base. The V and J ends are trimmed by 3 bases and 4 bases, leaving 4 bases between them. On the study overall, not on this receptor specifically: The quantity of clinical and demographic metadata differed by source and by participant and was supplied without curation.

TCRbeta CDR3 regions were amplified from genomic DNA using the immunoSEQ Assay, a bias-controlled multiplex PCR. Concerning the study's data processing: The number of nucleated cells in each sample was estimated from the amplification of reference gene primers within the assay. To quantify the absolute abundance of each unique TCRbeta CDR3 rearrangement, sequence reads were collapsed and filtered. For each sample, productive Simpson clonality was calculated as the square root of Simpson's diversity index across productive rearrangements. This is the immuneACCESS table as TCRdb keeps it, with only in-frame sequences that have V and J called. A part of the clones is gone; compared with another copy, unresolved V genes explain less than half, and the rest is unexplained. V, J and clone size are those of that table, while D and trimming were read from the DNA. In this sample the table shows fewer than 150,000 clones, roughly 89% of which occur a single time. 3.5% to 4.5% of the sample belongs to the ten largest clones.

One collaborating source in Seattle enrolled patients during active infection and followed them longitudinally through the course of disease. Each collaborating institution followed its own protocols to collect whole blood in K2EDTA tubes. For TCRbeta analysis, collaborators shipped samples as frozen whole blood, isolated PBMCs, or DNA extracted from either of those sample types. The chain was built from TRBV27 and TRBJ1-5; the D gene identity is not certain. Source material: peripheral blood. The sequence was obtained from a woman in her fifties or sixties with COVID-19, enrolled during active disease. The sequence in DNA is TGTGCCAGCAGTTTCTTGAATCAGCCCCAGCATTTT. Translated, this is CASSFLNQPQHF.